The 10 T cell receptor beta chains below all came from one sample that was sequenced in a study of identical twins. Using its own MiXCR run on the 5' RACE reads, TCRdb lists one record per CDR3 protein. The data contain 230,000 or so distinct CDR3 sequences, around 8.3% of them singletons. This same sample was also part of a study on yellow fever vaccine responses in identical twins.

The sequencing input was CD8+ T cells sorted from blood. The source of these receptors is a woman aged 18-35 years in good health.

The V and J genes are TRBV2 and TRBJ2-2; maybe TRBD1 (6 bases). V was clipped by 10 bases and J by 0 bases, with 18 bases between them. The CDR3 is 16 amino acids. CDR1 and CDR2 (germline): SNHLY, FYNNEI. CDR3: CAIPKRGWTNTGELFF. The CDR3 DNA reads as TGTGCCATCCCCAAGAGGGGGTGGACGAACACCGGGGAGCTGTTTTTT.

V gene TRBV7-6 combines with J gene TRBJ1-1; D not certain. The V and J ends lost 5 bases and 3 bases respectively, with 7 bases between them. The germline V gene has CDR1 SGHVS and CDR2 FNYEAQ. The CDR3 covers 12 residues. This CDR3 is CASSHRDTEAFF. The CDR3 DNA is TGTGCCAGCAGCCATAGGGACACTGAAGCTTTCTTT. The entire variable domain, with the rest obtained from reference TRBV7-6 and TRBJ1-1, is as follows: GAGVSQSPRYKVTKRGQDVALRCDPISGHVSLYWYRQALGQGPEFLTYFNYEAQQDKSGLPNDRFSAERPEGSISTLTIQRTEQRDSAMYRCASSHRDTEAFFGQGTRLTVV.

This clonotype was observed at least ten times. This chain connects TRBV29-1 to TRBJ2-7, with D perhaps matching TRBD1 or TRBD2 (5 bases each). The CDR3 has 13 residues. Trimming pared 1 base from V and 5 bases from J, leaving 12 bases between. Germline lookup yields CDR1 SQVTM and CDR2 ANQGSEA. CDR3 coding DNA: TGCAGCGTTGAAGTGCGTCGGGGCCACGAGCAGTACTTC. This gives the protein CSVEVRRGHEQYF.

This chain joins TRBV12-3 or TRBV12-4 and TRBJ1-1; no clear D gene. The CDR3 is made up of 15 amino acids. The germline V and J ends were trimmed by 2 bases and 1 base, with 11 bases remaining between them. This CDR3 is CASSLYGVGNTEAFF. The CDR3 region has the DNA TGTGCCAGCAGTTTATATGGGGTAGGGAACACTGAAGCTTTCTTT.

V and J are TRBV5-6 and TRBJ2-1, with 7 bases fitting TRBD2. Germline V gene data show CDR1 as SGHDT and CDR2 as YYEEEE. V lost 0 bases, J lost 0 bases, and 6 bases stayed unmatched. The CDR3 contains 17 residues. The CDR3 nucleotides read TGTGCCAGCAGCTTGGACTTTAGCGGGCTCTCCTACAATGAGCAGTTCTTC. Translation gives CASSLDFSGLSYNEQFF.

The gene calls are TRBV4-1 and TRBJ2-1, with unresolved D. The ends were cut back, 0 bases at V and 4 bases at J, with 4 bases in the middle. Looked up from germline, CDR1 is MGHRA and CDR2 is YSYEKL. CDR3 length: 13 residues. The CDR3 reads CASSQEIYNEQFF. The DNA for the CDR3 is TGCGCCAGCAGCCAAGAAATATACAATGAGCAGTTCTTC.

The rearrangement uses TRBV2 and TRBJ1-4, with D tentatively TRBD1 (6 bases). Between the trimmed V and J ends, which lost 3 bases and 1 base, there was a span of 12 bases. This CDR3 is built from 16 residues. Germline V gives CDR1 SNHLY, CDR2 FYNNEI. The CDR3 bases are TGTGCCAGCAGTGATCTCGGAGGGGGAACTAATGAAAAACTGTTTTTT. Protein: CASSDLGGGTNEKLFF.

This clonotype was observed a few times. The V gene is TRBV7-8, the J gene TRBJ2-5; the match to TRBD2 covers 8 bases. The CDR3 is 16 amino acids. Trimming removed 5 bases from V and 3 bases from J; junction bases left unmatched: 11. CDR1 and CDR2 from the germline V gene are SGHVS and FQNEAQ. CDR3 bases: TGTGCCAGCAGCCCCCGACTAGCGCTCGACGAAGAGACCCAGTACTTC. Amino acids: CASSPRLALDEETQYF.

This chain joins TRBV12-3 or TRBV12-4 and TRBJ1-5, with D unresolved. The germline V and J ends were trimmed by 3 bases and 7 bases, with 10 bases remaining between them. The length of the CDR3 is 13 residues. The CDR3 sequence: CASSFEIGQPQHF. For the CDR3, the DNA is TGTGCCAGCAGTTTTGAGATTGGGCAGCCCCAGCATTTT.

This clonotype was found a few times. The chain joins TRBV29-1 to TRBJ1-2, with TRBD1 matching over 7 bases. Germline V gene lookup returns CDR1 SQVTM and CDR2 ANQGSEA. J was trimmed by 8 bases and V by 3 bases; bases with no gene match: 9. The CDR3 has 13 residues. The CDR3 DNA sequence: TGCAGCGTTGAGGCAGGGGGGCGTCAGGGCTACACCTTC. This sequence encodes CSVEAGGRQGYTF.